The rows below give T cell receptor beta chains drawn from one sample of a study of beta chain features in type 1 diabetes. Libraries were prepared by immunoSEQ multiplex PCR; TCRdb keeps only in-frame clonotypes and omits some of them. Altogether roughly 400,000 clones are present, about 14% being singletons, with the ten largest covering about 0.019%. The sample comprised naive CD4+ T cells from blood. Source of these receptors: a woman between 18 and 30 years old in good health. CDR3s include the opening cysteine and the closing phenylalanine or tryptophan. Each record gives: D gene, V gene, J gene, clone size, CDR3 DNA, CDR3 protein. A D gene is named only where the DNA matches it firmly. Clone sizes are given selectively: once, few, many, or a class where the clone is expanded.

>-|TRBV6-4|TRBJ2-7|-
TGTGCCAGCAATGGGGGGACAGCTTCTTACGAGCAGTACTTC
CASNGGTASYEQYF
>-|TRBV5-6|TRBJ2-1|-
TGTGCCAGCAGCTTGGCGCCAGGAGGAAGGCATGAGCAGTTCTTC
CASSLAPGGRHEQFF
>-|TRBV2|TRBJ1-5|-
TGTGCCAGCAGATTGGGGGCAGTGAATCAGCCCCAGCATTTT
CASRLGAVNQPQHF
>-|TRBV5-1|TRBJ2-1|-
TGCGCCAGCAGCCGGGAGACAGGGTCCATACACAATGAGCAGTTCTTC
CASSRETGSIHNEQFF
>TRBD2|TRBV6-5|TRBJ2-7|-
TGTGCCAGCATGGGTGCTAGCGGTGCCTACGAGCAGTACTTC
CASMGASGAYEQYF
>TRBD1|TRBV5-1|TRBJ2-1|few
TGCGCCAGCAGCTCCCGGACAGGTAGCTCCTACAATGAGCAGTTCTTC
CASSSRTGSSYNEQFF
>-|TRBV30|TRBJ2-2|few
TGTGCCTGGAGTCGTCAGGGGGGAACCGGGGAGCTGTTTTTT
CAWSRQGGTGELFF
>-|TRBV2|TRBJ1-1|-
TGTGCCAGCAGTGAGGACAGCAGAAAACCAAGGATGAACACTGAAGCTTTCTTT
CASSEDSRKPRMNTEAFF
>TRBD1|TRBV15|TRBJ2-5|-
TGTGCCACCAGCAGAGAGCAGGGGGCAGAGACCCAGTACTTC
CATSREQGAETQYF
>TRBD2|TRBV18|TRBJ2-7|-
TGTGCCAGCTCACCAAGGTTAACTAGCGGGAGGGTAAGAACGGAAAACGAGCAGTACTTC
CASSPRLTSGRVRTENEQYF
>-|TRBV12-5|TRBJ2-1|few
TGTGCTAGTGGTTTGCTACCAGGTTATGAGCAGTTCTTC
CASGLLPGYEQFF
>-|TRBV2|TRBJ2-5|-
TGTGCCAGCAGTGAGGGCAGTATAGTCCAAGAGACCCAGTACTTC
CASSEGSIVQETQYF
>TRBD2|TRBV28|TRBJ2-5|-
TGTGCCAGCCGCAACTCCCTAGCGGGAGTGGAGACCCAGTACTTC
CASRNSLAGVETQYF
>TRBD2|TRBV5-1|TRBJ2-1|-
TGCGCCAGCAGCTTGGTAGCGGGAGGCTACAATGAGCAGTTCTTC
CASSLVAGGYNEQFF
>-|TRBV7-2|TRBJ2-1|-
TGTGCCAGCAGCTTAAGTTTAAGCGGAAGTACCGCTCACAATGAGCAGTTCTTC
CASSLSLSGSTAHNEQFF
>-|TRBV28|TRBJ1-1|few
TGTGCCAGCATCCCCGCCGTCGTAACTATCACTGAAGCTTTCTTT
CASIPAVVTITEAFF
>-|TRBV4-1|TRBJ1-2|-
TGCGCCAGCAGCCAGGGACAAAGGAGGGGCTACACCTTC
CASSQGQRRGYTF
>TRBD1|TRBV9|TRBJ1-5|-
TGTGCCAGCAGCGCGGACAGGGGGCCCAATCAGCCCCAGCATTTT
CASSADRGPNQPQHF
>TRBD2|TRBV30|TRBJ2-3|-
TGTGCCTGGAGTGCAGGGCTAGCGGGGCCCACAGATACGCAGTATTTT
CAWSAGLAGPTDTQYF
>-|TRBV29-1|TRBJ1-1|-
TGCAGCGTTGAAACCGTAGATGAAGCTTTCTTT
CSVETVDEAFF
>-|TRBV5-1|TRBJ2-7|-
TGCGCCAGCAGCTTCCATTTGCAGGTATCCTACGAGCAGTACTTC
CASSFHLQVSYEQYF
>-|TRBV5-6|TRBJ2-7|-
TGTGCCAGCAGCGGGGGGGCAGTCTCCTACGAGCAGTACTTC
CASSGGAVSYEQYF
>TRBD1|TRBV7-9|TRBJ1-1|-
TGTGCCAGCAGTACCCGACAGGGGAGGAATGAAGCTTTCTTT
CASSTRQGRNEAFF
>TRBD2|TRBV5-1|TRBJ2-5|-
TGCGCCAGCAGCTTGCCCGGACTAGCGGGCTCTACACAAGAGACCCAGTACTTC
CASSLPGLAGSTQETQYF
>-|TRBV25-1|TRBJ1-2|few
TGTGCCAGCAGTGACGGCGGGAACTATGGCTACACCTTC
CASSDGGNYGYTF
>TRBD1|TRBV15|TRBJ1-2|-
TGTGCCACCAGCAGAGAGGGTTGGGACAGTAACTATGGCTACACCTTC
CATSREGWDSNYGYTF
>-|TRBV5-4|TRBJ2-1|-
TGTGCCAGCAGCTTGGACAGGGCTTCCCACAATGAGCAGTTCTTC
CASSLDRASHNEQFF
>TRBD1|TRBV7-8|TRBJ1-1|few
TGTGCCAGCAGCTTAGAGGGACAGGGGGCTGAAGCTTTCTTT
CASSLEGQGAEAFF
>-|TRBV7-2|TRBJ2-7|-
TGTGCCAGCAGCCAGACGGGACTCTCCGACGAGCACTACGAGCAGTACTTC
CASSQTGLSDEHYEQYF
>-|TRBV7-9|TRBJ2-4|few
TGTGCCAGCAGCTCTGCTGCCGGGGGGCAAAACATTCAGTACTTC
CASSSAAGGQNIQYF
>-|TRBV5-1|TRBJ1-1|-
TGCGCCAGCAGCTTTGGCAGTTCGAACACTGAAGCTTTCTTT
CASSFGSSNTEAFF
>-|TRBV5-4|TRBJ1-2|-
TGTGCCAGCAGCTTGGGGATACAGGGTACATATGGCTACACCTTC
CASSLGIQGTYGYTF
>TRBD2|TRBV28|TRBJ2-7|few
TGTGCCAGCAGTCCCGAACTAGCGGGGTACTACGAGCAGTACTTC
CASSPELAGYYEQYF
>TRBD2|TRBV9|TRBJ2-3|-
TGTGCCAGCAGCACAGGACTAGCGGGGAACACAGATACGCAGTATTTT
CASSTGLAGNTDTQYF
>TRBD2|TRBV2|TRBJ2-5|-
TGTGCCAGCACCCAGGAAGGCGGGAGAGAGACCCAGTACTTC
CASTQEGGRETQYF
>-|TRBV25-1|TRBJ2-3|few
TGTGCCAGCATGCTTGCGGGTACGCAGTATTTT
CASMLAGTQYF
>-|TRBV2|TRBJ2-7|-
TGTGCCAGCAGCATGGGGGGAGGTCGACGCGAGCAGTACTTC
CASSMGGGRREQYF
>-|TRBV30|TRBJ2-7|few
TGTGCCTGGACGACAGGCTCCTACGAGCAGTACTTC
CAWTTGSYEQYF
>TRBD1|TRBV30|TRBJ2-1|-
TGTGCCTGGAACAGGGGAAGAAATGAGCAGTTCTTC
CAWNRGRNEQFF
>-|TRBV29-1|TRBJ2-5|few
TGCAGCGTTGGGACAGAGGAAGAGACCCAGTACTTC
CSVGTEEETQYF
>-|TRBV6-5|TRBJ1-5|few
TGTGCCAGCAGTTCCACGGGATATCAGCCCCAGCATTTT
CASSSTGYQPQHF
>TRBD2|TRBV19|TRBJ2-1|-
TGTGCCAGTAGTATCGGGACTAGTCTGGGGGGAGAGCAGTTCTTC
CASSIGTSLGGEQFF
>-|TRBV30|TRBJ2-7|-
TGTGCCTGGAACCGGGACACCTACGAGCAGTACTTC
CAWNRDTYEQYF
>TRBD2|TRBV28|TRBJ2-3|-
TGTGCCAGCAGTTGGTCTAGCGGGAGAACAGATACGCAGTATTTT
CASSWSSGRTDTQYF
>-|TRBV19|TRBJ1-5|few
TGTGCCAGTAGTACACAACTCCAGGGTATCCAGCCCCAGCATTTT
CASSTQLQGIQPQHF
>TRBD1|TRBV7-9|TRBJ1-5|few
TGTGCCAGCAGCTTGTGGACAGGGGAGAAGGTTCAGCCCCAGCATTTT
CASSLWTGEKVQPQHF
>-|TRBV20-1|TRBJ1-2|-
TGCAGTGCTCTTGGGCCCTATGGCTACACCTTC
CSALGPYGYTF
>TRBD1|TRBV7-2|TRBJ1-5|few
TGTGCCAGCAGCCCCCCCGGGACAGGGTATCAGCCCCAGCATTTT
CASSPPGTGYQPQHF
>TRBD2|TRBV5-1|TRBJ2-3|few
TGCGCCAGCAGTTTCGCCCTACTACTAGCGGATACGCAGTATTTT
CASSFALLLADTQYF
>-|TRBV5-1|TRBJ2-1|few
TGCGCCAGCAGCTTAACTACGGGAGCCTACAATGAGCAGTTCTTC
CASSLTTGAYNEQFF
>-|TRBV2|TRBJ1-4|-
TGTGCCAGCAGGCCCGGTGGACAGCTAGGAAAACTGTTTTTT
CASRPGGQLGKLFF
>-|TRBV7-9|TRBJ2-1|few
TGTGCCAGCAGCCAGGTGGGGGCAGGGGATTGGAATGAGCAGTTCTTC
CASSQVGAGDWNEQFF
>-|TRBV30|TRBJ2-2|few
TGTGCCTGGAGTTCGGGGAACACCGGGGAGCTGTTTTTT
CAWSSGNTGELFF
>TRBD2|TRBV28|TRBJ2-7|-
TGTGCCAGCCTATCTAGCGGGAGGGCCAAATACGAGCAGTACTTC
CASLSSGRAKYEQYF
>TRBD1|TRBV5-1|TRBJ2-5|once
TGCGCCAGCAGCAGGGGACAGGGAGGGATTCAAGAGACCCAGTACTTC
CASSRGQGGIQETQYF
>-|TRBV7-2|TRBJ2-3|-
TGTGCCAGCAGCCCCGGGGACTTACGCACAGATACGCAGTATTTT
CASSPGDLRTDTQYF
>-|TRBV6-5|TRBJ2-7|few
TGTGCCAGCAGTTACGTGGGGGGCTACGAGCAGTACTTC
CASSYVGGYEQYF
>TRBD1|TRBV2|TRBJ2-5|-
TGTGCCAGCAGTGAACGCCTTTGGGACAGAGGAGAGACCCAGTACTTC
CASSERLWDRGETQYF
>-|TRBV19|TRBJ1-2|-
TGTGGGTTAGAAACCAACTATGGCTACACCTTC
CGLETNYGYTF
>-|TRBV7-9|TRBJ2-1|few
TGTGCCAGCAGCTTAGTCGAGAATGAGCAGTTCTTC
CASSLVENEQFF